This T cell receptor beta chain was found in a study of CD8 T cell repertoires and HIV-1 epitope variants. Per germline, CDR1 MDHEN and CDR2 SYDVKM. The V and J ends lost 0 bases and 6 bases respectively, with 11 bases between them. The CDR3 extends over 14 amino acids. Repertoires were generated with immunoSEQ multiplex PCR, while TCRdb's copy carries only in-frame clones and drops some. The sample includes roughly 4,600 clones, roughly 76% of them seen just once. A remark on this clone: Its antigen remains unidentified.

V is TRBV28 and J is TRBJ1-2, with a weak D call TRBD1 (6 bases). Sequenced sample: cultured CD8+ T cells derived from PBMCs. The sequence was obtained from a male donor with HIV. Here the CDR3 DNA reads TGTGCCAGCAGTTTATGGCAGGGGAAAGATGGCTACACCTTC. It specifies CASSLWQGKDGYTF.